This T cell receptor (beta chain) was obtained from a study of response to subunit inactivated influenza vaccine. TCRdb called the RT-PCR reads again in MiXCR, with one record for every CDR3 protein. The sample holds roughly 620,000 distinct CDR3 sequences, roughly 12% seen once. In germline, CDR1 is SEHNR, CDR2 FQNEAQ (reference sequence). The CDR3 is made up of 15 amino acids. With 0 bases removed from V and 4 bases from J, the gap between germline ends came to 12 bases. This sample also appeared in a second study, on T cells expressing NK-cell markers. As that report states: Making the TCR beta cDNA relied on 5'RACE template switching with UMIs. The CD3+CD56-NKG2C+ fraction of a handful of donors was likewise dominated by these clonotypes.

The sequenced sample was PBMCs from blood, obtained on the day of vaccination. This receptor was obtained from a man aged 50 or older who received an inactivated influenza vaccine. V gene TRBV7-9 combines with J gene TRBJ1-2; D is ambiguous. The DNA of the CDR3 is TGTGCCAGCAGCTTAGCGTCCCGGCAGTCCTATGGCTACACCTTC. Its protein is CASSLASRQSYGYTF.